A single sample gave rise to the 24 T cell receptor beta chains below, sequenced in a study of siplizumab effects on memory and regulatory T cells. The method was immunoSEQ multiplex PCR; TCRdb's version includes in-frame clones alone and lacks a portion of them. Found here are around 97,000 clones, about 95% of them singletons; the top ten hold approximately 1.2%. The sample was non-Treg CD4+ T cells sorted from blood. The source of these receptors is a human donor in good health.

The chain carries TRBV11-2 and TRBJ2-1, with 12 bases identical to TRBD2. From germline, CDR1 is SGHAT and CDR2 FQNNGV. J lost 6 bases, V lost 6 bases, and 6 bases had no gene match. The CDR3 is 15 residues long. CDR3 loop: CASRSLAGGPNEQFF. In nucleotides, the CDR3 is TGTGCCAGCAGATCCCTAGCGGGAGGGCCCAATGAGCAGTTCTTC. The full variable domain, its missing parts supplied by reference TRBV11-2 and TRBJ2-1, is EAGVAQSPRYKIIEKRQSVAFWCNPISGHATLYWYQQILGQGPKLLIQFQNNGVVDDSQLPKDRFSAERLKGVDSTLKIQPAKLEDSAVYLCASRSLAGGPNEQFFGPGTRLTVL.

This clone was detected once. CDR3 region: CASSRRDNQPQHF. CDR3 DNA sequence: TGTGCCAGTAGTAGACGGGACAATCAGCCCCAGCATTTT. This chain joins TRBV19 and TRBJ1-5; D gene uncertain. This CDR3 spans 13 amino acids. V lost 4 bases, J lost 3 bases, and 7 bases lay in between. The germline CDR1 and CDR2 sequences are LNHDA and SQIVND (reference sequence).

V is TRBV11-2 and J is TRBJ2-1; the D is unclear. Looked up from germline, CDR1 is SGHAT and CDR2 is FQNNGV. The CDR3 runs 14 residues. Between the trimmed V and J ends, which lost 2 bases and 10 bases, there was a span of 15 bases. CDR3 sequence: CASSLPGPAYEQFF. DNA of the CDR3: TGTGCCAGCAGCTTACCTGGGCCAGCATACGAGCAGTTCTTC.

This clone occurred once. The chain has TRBV7-3 and TRBJ2-2; the D is unclear. Germline CDR1 is SGHTA and CDR2 is FQGTGA. The V and J ends lost 5 bases and 7 bases respectively, with 11 bases between them. The CDR3 loop spans 13 amino acids. The CDR3 sequence: CASSPYQRGELFF. CDR3 in DNA: TGTGCCAGCAGCCCATACCAGCGCGGGGAGCTGTTTTTT.

This clone was observed a single time. This sequence joins TRBV6-5 and TRBJ1-2; 7 nucleotides match TRBD1. Trimming cost V 8 bases and J 0 bases; bases outside gene matches: 6. The germline CDR1 and CDR2 sequences are MNHEY and SVGAGI. The CDR3 is 14 amino acids. For the CDR3, the DNA is TGTGCCAGCCACCGGCAGGGGGCTAACTATGGCTACACCTTC. Its translation is CASHRQGANYGYTF.

This rearrangement joins TRBV5-1 to TRBJ2-3, with a tentative D call TRBD1 (7 bases). The CDR3 runs to 14 residues. CDR1 and CDR2 (germline): SGHRS, YFSETQ. V was trimmed by 6 bases and J by 1 base, leaving 12 bases between them. This CDR3 reads CASTGGGGTDTQYF. In nucleotides, the CDR3 is TGCGCCAGCACAGGGGGAGGAGGCACAGATACGCAGTATTTT.

A single count supports this clone. The rearrangement joins TRBV30 to TRBJ2-3, with 7 bases lining up with TRBD1. The V and J ends lost 0 bases and 4 bases, in that order; junction bases with no gene match: 4. The CDR3 totals 14 residues. CDR1 and CDR2 (germline): GTSNPN, SVGIG (reference sequence). The CDR3 spells CAWSVGQGADTQYF. The CDR3 DNA reads as TGTGCCTGGAGTGTGGGGCAGGGGGCAGATACGCAGTATTTT.

The V call is TRBV5-8, the J call TRBJ2-7, with TRBD1 identical over 7 bases. Germline V gene sequence: CDR1 SGHTS, CDR2 YDEGEE. Trimming took 3 bases from V and 1 from J; bases not matched to a gene: 7. The CDR3 is made up of 15 amino acids. DNA for the CDR3: TGTGCCAGCAGCTGGAAAAACAGGGGATCCTACGAGCAGTACTTC. Its protein is CASSWKNRGSYEQYF.

The CDR3 bases are TGTGCCAGCAGCCGGACTAGCGGGGGCTCCTACAATGAGCAGTTCTTC. The encoded protein is CASSRTSGGSYNEQFF. This rearrangement joins TRBV7-9 to TRBJ2-1; 13 nucleotides align to TRBD2. V lost 5 bases and J lost 0; bases outside the gene matches: 1. The CDR3 spans 16 residues. The germline gives CDR1 SEHNR, CDR2 FQNEAQ (reference sequence).

In this sample, this clone turned up once. This chain links TRBV5-1 with TRBJ1-2; D uncertain. The CDR3 runs to 15 residues. Germline V gives CDR1 SGHRS, CDR2 YFSETQ. Trimming took off 0 bases at V and 8 bases at J, with 17 bases between the two ends. The CDR3 protein is CASSLEVARSGGYTF. The CDR3 region has the DNA TGCGCCAGCAGCTTGGAAGTCGCGAGAAGCGGGGGCTACACCTTC. Together with reference TRBV5-1 and TRBJ1-2, the CDR3 gives the full variable domain: KAGVTQTPRYLIKTRGQQVTLSCSPISGHRSVSWYQQTPGQGLQFLFEYFSETQRNKGNFPGRFSGRQFSNSRSEMNVSTLELGDSALYLCASSLEVARSGGYTFGSGTRLTVV.

This clone showed up just once. The chain carries TRBV10-2 and TRBJ2-6; no definite D call. There are 16 residues in the CDR3. Germline V lookup: CDR1 WSHSY, CDR2 SAAADI. Trimming took 2 bases from V and 0 from J, leaving 8 bases between them. This CDR3 reads CASSENRFSGANVLTF. In nucleotides, the CDR3 is TGCGCCAGCAGTGAGAATCGCTTCTCTGGGGCCAACGTCCTGACTTTC.

The V gene is TRBV25-1, the J gene TRBJ2-6; D may be TRBD1 or TRBD2 (6 bases each). The CDR3 has 17 amino acids. Trimming pared 1 base from V and 2 bases from J, leaving 12 bases between. From germline, CDR1 is MGHDK and CDR2 SYGVNS. CDR3 in amino acids: CASSESTGRPGANVLTF. As DNA, the CDR3 is TGTGCCAGCAGTGAATCCACAGGGAGGCCTGGGGCCAACGTCCTGACTTTC.

The rearrangement joins TRBV7-9 to TRBJ2-1; no clear D. V lost 0 bases and J 5 bases, leaving 8 bases between the germline ends. The germline V gene encodes CDR1 SEHNR and CDR2 FQNEAQ (reference sequence). This CDR3 has 14 residues. The CDR3 here is CASSLARLHNEQFF. CDR3 DNA sequence: TGTGCCAGCAGCTTAGCCCGACTCCACAATGAGCAGTTCTTC.

A note on this clone: Other DNA variants within this sample encode the same CDR3. The chain uses TRBV7-3 and TRBJ2-2; no clear D. Per germline, CDR1 SGHTA and CDR2 FQGTGA. Trimming stripped 0 bases from V and 3 bases from J, with 11 bases between. The CDR3 is 16 amino acids. The CDR3 reads CASSLTPVLDTGELFF. CDR3 in DNA: TGTGCCAGCAGCTTAACCCCGGTGTTAGACACCGGGGAGCTGTTTTTT.

The chain couples TRBV28 to TRBJ2-7, with 7 bases identical to TRBD2. CDR3 size: 14 residues. Germline V lookup: CDR1 MDHEN, CDR2 SYDVKM. After removal of 6 bases from V and 4 bases from J, the junction contained 9 bases not matched to a gene. CDR3 coding DNA: TGTGCCAGCAGGACCGGGACTACCTTATACGAGCAGTACTTC. Its translation is CASRTGTTLYEQYF.

The V and J genes are TRBV12-5 and TRBJ1-1, with D unresolved. Germline V gene data show CDR1 as LGHNT and CDR2 as FRNRAP. The CDR3 spans 12 residues. The V and J ends lost 6 bases and 3 bases respectively, with 8 bases between them. In DNA form, the CDR3 reads TGTGCTAGTGGCCCTCCTTACACTGAAGCTTTCTTT. Protein product: CASGPPYTEAFF.

For the CDR3, the DNA is TGTGCCAGCAGCAGGACAGGGGGCTACAATCAGCCCCAGCATTTT. This gives the protein CASSRTGGYNQPQHF. J is TRBJ1-5 and V is TRBV27; 11 bases fit TRBD1. V shed 6 bases, J shed 3 bases, and the junction held 4 bases outside the gene matches. CDR1 and CDR2 from the germline V gene are MNHEY and SMNVEV (reference sequence). The CDR3 has 15 amino acids.

The chain has TRBV7-8 and TRBJ1-2, with TRBD1 identical over 7 bases. V shed 5 bases and J 2 bases; nucleotides not matched to a gene: 8. This CDR3 has 15 residues. The germline CDR1 and CDR2 sequences are SGHVS and FQNEAQ. The CDR3 region has the DNA TGTGCCAGCAGCGTCCTGACAGGGCAGAACTATGGCTACACCTTC. Protein product: CASSVLTGQNYGYTF.

The chain links TRBV2 to TRBJ1-4; the D gene is possibly TRBD1 (5 bases). Germline V gene data show CDR1 as SNHLY and CDR2 as FYNNEI. Trimming removed 2 bases from V and 8 bases from J, with 21 bases in between. This CDR3 is 17 amino acids long. CDR3 nucleotide sequence: TGTGCCAGCAGTGAATATTTGGTAGGAGGGGCTTCAGAAAAACTGTTTTTT. Translating gives CASSEYLVGGASEKLFF.

CDR3 coding DNA: TGTGCCAGCAGCTTAGTAGGGGTGGTCGCGGGAGTTACGTTCTTC. Translating gives CASSLVGVVAGVTFF. The gene calls are TRBV13 and TRBJ2-1; TRBD2 matches at 7 bases. J lost 15 bases, V lost 1 base, and 15 bases had no gene match. CDR3 length equals 15 residues. Germline CDR1 and CDR2: PRHDT and FYEKMQ (reference sequence).

The sample holds one count of this clone. The chain links TRBV5-1 to TRBJ2-1; D may be TRBD2 (5 bases). The germline V and J ends were trimmed by 4 bases and 10 bases, with 9 bases remaining between them. This CDR3 spans 11 amino acids. Looked up from germline, CDR1 is SGHRS and CDR2 is YFSETQ. CDR3 loop: CASSRGWEQFF. DNA of the CDR3: TGCGCCAGCAGCCGGGGATGGGAGCAGTTCTTC. Looking up the rest from reference TRBV5-1 and TRBJ2-1 gives the full variable domain: KAGVTQTPRYLIKTRGQQVTLSCSPISGHRSVSWYQQTPGQGLQFLFEYFSETQRNKGNFPGRFSGRQFSNSRSEMNVSTLELGDSALYLCASSRGWEQFFGPGTRLTVL.

This clone was seen more than once but under ten times. The V call is TRBV11-2, the J call TRBJ1-4; 8 positions match TRBD1. J lost 7 bases, V lost 1 base, and 11 bases had no gene match. CDR3 length: 17 amino acids. Germline assignment: CDR1 SGHAT and CDR2 FQNNGV. CDR3 bases: TGTGCCAGCAGCTTAGGAGGAGGCAGGGGGCAACGTGAAAAACTGTTTTTT. This translates into CASSLGGGRGQREKLFF.

In this sample, this clone turned up once. The CDR3 nucleotides are TGTGCCAGCAGTTTAAGCTACAATGAGCAGTTCTTC. Its protein product is CASSLSYNEQFF. The chain joins TRBV28 to TRBJ2-1; no reliable D call. This CDR3 contains 12 residues. V was pared by 2 bases and J by 3 bases, with 2 bases between. From germline, CDR1 is MDHEN and CDR2 SYDVKM.

The gene calls are TRBV6-1 and TRBJ2-7; 8 bases agree with TRBD1. The CDR3 is made up of 15 amino acids. The J segment lost 5 bases and the V segment lost 10 bases, leaving 16 bases of the junction unmatched. CDR1 and CDR2 (germline): MNHNS, SASEGT. The CDR3 sequence: CATQLPRTGSHEQYF. CDR3 nucleotides: TGTGCCACTCAACTCCCGCGGACAGGGTCTCACGAGCAGTACTTC.